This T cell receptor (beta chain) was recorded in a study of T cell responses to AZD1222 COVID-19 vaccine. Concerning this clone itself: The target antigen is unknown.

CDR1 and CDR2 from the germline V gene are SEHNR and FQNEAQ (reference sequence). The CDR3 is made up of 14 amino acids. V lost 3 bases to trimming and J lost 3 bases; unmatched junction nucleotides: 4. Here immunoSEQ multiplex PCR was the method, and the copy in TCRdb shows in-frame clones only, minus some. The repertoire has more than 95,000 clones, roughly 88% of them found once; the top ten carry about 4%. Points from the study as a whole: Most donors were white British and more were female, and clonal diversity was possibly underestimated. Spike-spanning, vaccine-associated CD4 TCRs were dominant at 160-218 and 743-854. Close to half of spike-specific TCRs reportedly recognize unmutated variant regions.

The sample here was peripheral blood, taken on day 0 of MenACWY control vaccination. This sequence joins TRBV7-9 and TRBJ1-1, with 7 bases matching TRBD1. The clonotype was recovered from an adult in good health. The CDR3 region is CASSFQGVDTEAFF. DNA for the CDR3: TGTGCCAGCAGCTTCCAGGGGGTAGACACTGAAGCTTTCTTT.